The clone carrying this TCR beta chain was recorded only once. Authors' methods: Amplification with reference gene primers provided the estimates of nucleated cell counts. Clones were sequenced by immunoSEQ multiplex PCR, and TCRdb holds only the in-frame ones, with some missing. Clone size and the V and J calls come from that table; the DNA yielded D and trimming. The sample comprises fewer than 110,000 clones, more than 80% of which are singletons, and approximately 12% rests with the top ten. The V end was cut by 5 bases, the J end by 3 bases, with 13 bases between. The CDR3 has 14 amino acids. The germline gives CDR1 MNHEY, CDR2 SVGAGI. This entry belongs to a study of blood T cell repertoires in COVID-19. Turning to the study itself: COVID-19 samples from acute and convalescent phases originated in the United States, Italy and Spain. T cells, B-cell-depleted T cells, or PBMCs provided the cDNA or gDNA that served as material.

The sequence derives from a human donor in a cohort sampled during active COVID-19. The sequenced material came from peripheral blood. The chain uses TRBV6-5 and TRBJ1-1, with D possibly TRBD1 on 5 matching bases. The CDR3 loop reads CASSTPGGDTEAFF. CDR3 DNA: TGTGCCAGCAGTACCCCGGGGGGGGACACTGAAGCTTTCTTT.